Each of the 5 T cell receptor beta chains below was sequenced from the same sample in a study of T cell responses to AZD1222 COVID-19 vaccine. Produced via immunoSEQ multiplex PCR; TCRdb's table is partial and in-frame only. In the table there are approximately 150,000 clones, more than 85% of which are singletons. The material was peripheral blood, obtained 28 days after the second AZD1222 dose. These receptors came from an adult who received the AZD1222 COVID-19 vaccine.

This chain links TRBV23-1 with TRBJ1-6; D is uncertain. TRBV23-1 is placed among ORFs of uncertain function. CDR3 size: 16 residues. V was clipped by 0 bases and J by 7 bases, with 13 bases between them. The CDR3 is CASSQSLGTKNSPLHF. The CDR3 region has the DNA TGCGCCAGCAGTCAATCTCTGGGAACGAAGAATTCACCCCTCCACTTT.

The chain combines TRBV5-1 with TRBJ2-3; 7 bases are shared with TRBD1. This CDR3 spans 18 amino acids. The junction had 14 bases not matched to a gene; V was cut back by 4 bases and J by 0 bases. The germline gives CDR1 SGHRS, CDR2 YFSETQ. CDR3 nucleotide sequence: TGCGCCAGCAGCGCTACAGGGGATGGAATAATTAGCACAGATACGCAGTATTTT. As protein: CASSATGDGIISTDTQYF.

The chain combines TRBV24-1 with TRBJ1-2; 8 bases agree with TRBD1. This CDR3 has 16 residues. Trimming at V came to 2 bases and at J to 3 bases, leaving 7 bases not matched to a gene. From germline, CDR1 is KGHDR and CDR2 SFDVKD. CDR3: CATSDSGTGAYYGYTF. In DNA form, the CDR3 reads TGTGCCACCAGTGATTCGGGGACAGGAGCCTACTATGGCTACACCTTC.

The chain is built from TRBV23-1 and TRBJ2-1; the D gene is possibly TRBD1 (6 bases). TRBV23-1 counts as an open reading frame of uncertain function. CDR3 length: 12 amino acids. This CDR3 is CGGDTFYNEQFF. The CDR3 DNA reads TGCGGAGGGGACACCTTCTACAATGAGCAGTTCTTC.

The chain has TRBV11-3 and TRBJ2-7; the match to TRBD1 covers 10 bases. The CDR3 runs to 16 residues. V gave up 0 bases and J gave up 2 bases; unmatched junction bases: 4. The V gene's germline CDR1 is SGHNT and CDR2 YENEEA. The CDR3 here is CASSLDRTGGTYEQYV. CDR3 coding DNA: TGTGCCAGCAGCTTAGATCGGACAGGGGGAACCTACGAGCAGTACGTC.